These T cell receptor beta chains were read from a single sample in a study of chemoradiotherapy in HPV16-positive cancers. Some clones are missing from TCRdb's copy, which holds only in-frame ones; the method was immunoSEQ multiplex PCR. The sample carries around 8,800 clones, around 80% recorded once. Sequencing used tumor tissue, obtained from a patient who underwent chemoradiotherapy. The receptors come from a human donor with HPV-associated anogenital cancer. CDR3s include the opening cysteine and the closing phenylalanine or tryptophan. The D gene is left open where the match is weak. Clone size is not always given. Where it is, it says once, few, many or a class for expanded clones.

j_call clone_size d_call v_call cdr3_aa cdr3_nt
TRBJ2-5 NA TRBD1 TRBV13 CASSLRQGAGQETQYF TGTGCCAGCAGCCTCCGACAGGGGGCAGGACAAGAGACCCAGTACTTC
TRBJ2-1 NA TRBD2 TRBV6-5 CASSPTRGGNNEQFF TGTGCCAGCAGCCCGACGCGCGGGGGGAACAATGAGCAGTTCTTC
TRBJ1-1 NA TRBD1 TRBV4-1 CASSDGGRGVTEAFF TGCGCCAGCAGCGACGGGGGCAGGGGGGTCACTGAAGCTTTCTTT
TRBJ1-2 NA NA TRBV7-8 CASSFLRRRGGYGYTF TGTGCCAGCAGCTTCCTTCGGAGAAGGGGGGGATATGGCTACACCTTC
TRBJ2-3 few TRBD2 TRBV18 CASSPGLAGWRGTDTQYF TGTGCCAGCTCACCGGGACTAGCGGGATGGCGGGGCACAGATACGCAGTATTTT
TRBJ2-3 NA TRBD1 TRBV5-5 CASSLTGGRTDTQYF TGTGCCAGCAGCTTGACAGGGGGAAGGACAGATACGCAGTATTTT
TRBJ1-1 NA NA TRBV7-9 CASSPFLLDLPEAFF TGTGCCAGCAGCCCCTTCCTTCTGGACCTCCCTGAAGCTTTCTTT
TRBJ1-5 few NA TRBV19 CASSRVRGAVQPQHF TGTGCCAGTAGTAGGGTGAGGGGGGCGGTTCAGCCCCAGCATTTT
TRBJ2-5 NA NA TRBV5-1 CASSSRQALPGETQYF TGCGCCAGCAGTTCCAGACAGGCCCTACCGGGGGAGACCCAGTACTTC
TRBJ2-7 NA TRBD2 TRBV11-2 CASSLYTSGSSYEQYF TGTGCCAGCAGCTTATACACTAGCGGGAGCTCCTACGAGCAGTACTTC
TRBJ2-7 NA NA TRBV4-1 CASSQISREQYF TGCGCCAGCAGCCAAATTAGCAGAGAGCAGTACTTC
TRBJ2-7 NA TRBD2 TRBV11-2 CASSFAGGGNEQYF TGTGCCAGCAGCTTTGCGGGAGGGGGAAACGAGCAGTACTTC
TRBJ2-7 NA NA TRBV7-2 CASSLGRGYGGGSYEQYF TGTGCCAGCAGCTTGGGCAGGGGCTATGGAGGAGGATCCTACGAGCAGTACTTC
TRBJ2-2 NA NA TRBV6-1 CAGVPGDTGELFF TGTGCCGGCGTTCCGGGGGACACCGGGGAGCTGTTTTTT
TRBJ2-5 NA NA TRBV15 CATRRDGWGVETQYF TGTGCCACCAGGCGCGACGGGTGGGGAGTTGAGACCCAGTACTTC
TRBJ2-3 NA TRBD1 TRBV19 CASTGQLISTDTQYF TGTGCCAGTACGGGACAGCTAATCAGCACAGATACGCAGTATTTT
TRBJ1-4 NA TRBD1 TRBV5-1 CASSLNRGTTNEKLFF TGCGCCAGCAGCTTGAACAGGGGGACAACTAATGAAAAACTGTTTTTT
TRBJ2-1 NA TRBD2 TRBV11-3 CASSLGGSGRLNEQFF TGTGCCAGCAGCTTAGGCGGTAGCGGGAGGCTTAATGAGCAGTTCTTC
TRBJ1-6 NA NA TRBV7-2 CASSPRRGRGYNSPLHF TGTGCCAGCAGCCCCAGAAGGGGTCGGGGCTATAATTCACCCCTCCACTTT
TRBJ1-2 NA NA TRBV9 CASSVAGGGSYTF TGTGCCAGCAGCGTAGCTGGCGGGGGTAGCTACACCTTC
TRBJ2-4 NA NA TRBV29-1 CSVDSGASKNIQYF TGCAGCGTTGACTCCGGGGCAAGCAAAAACATTCAGTACTTC
TRBJ2-2 few NA TRBV2 CASSDSGRVSTGELFF TGTGCCAGCAGTGACTCCGGGAGAGTGAGCACCGGGGAGCTGTTTTTT
TRBJ1-2 NA NA TRBV4-3 CASSQDTAGPRGYTF TGCGCCAGCAGCCAAGACACGGCTGGACCCAGGGGCTACACCTTC
TRBJ1-4 NA NA TRBV6-5 CASRTRRGYDEKLFF TGTGCCAGCAGAACAAGGAGGGGGTACGATGAAAAACTGTTTTTT
TRBJ2-1 NA NA TRBV7-2 CASSPPRGPGSYNEQFF TGTGCCAGCAGCCCCCCTAGGGGCCCGGGGTCCTACAATGAGCAGTTCTTC
TRBJ2-7 NA NA TRBV19 CASSNTISGVSNYEQYF TGTGCCAGTTCCAACACAATCTCAGGCGTTTCCAACTACGAGCAGTACTTC